This passage covers 25 T cell receptor beta chains from one sample sequenced in a study of blood T cell repertoires in COVID-19. Sequencing was performed with immunoSEQ multiplex PCR; in TCRdb, only in-frame clones are kept and a portion is missing. The table lists just over 75,000 clones, around 88% of them singletons. Source material: peripheral blood. These receptors were obtained from an elderly woman with active or convalescent COVID-19.

The chain carries TRBV9 and TRBJ2-3; TRBD1 is a possible D gene (6 bases). Germline V lookup: CDR1 SGDLS, CDR2 YYNGEE. CDR3 length: 20 residues. V lost 4 bases and J 0 bases, leaving 27 bases between the germline ends. CDR3 DNA: TGTGCCAGCAGCATCTCACCCCAGGGGACGACTGGAGTTAGCACAGATACGCAGTATTTT. Translation: CASSISPQGTTGVSTDTQYF. Using reference TRBV9 and TRBJ2-3 for the parts outside the CDR3, the full variable domain is DSGVTQTPKHLITATGQRVTLRCSPRSGDLSVYWYQQSLDQGLQFLIQYYNGEERAKGNILERFSAQQFPDLHSELNLSSLELGDSALYFCASSISPQGTTGVSTDTQYFGPGTRLTVL.

V is TRBV6-5 and J is TRBJ2-3; D is perhaps TRBD2 (6 bases). The CDR3 is made up of 16 amino acids. Germline-derived CDR1 and CDR2 are MNHEY and SVGAGI. Trimming left V 4 bases short and J 2 bases short, with 16 bases between. The CDR3 sequence is CASSFIGAGLTDTQYF. The CDR3 DNA follows: TGTGCCAGCAGTTTCATAGGGGCGGGACTCACAGATACGCAGTATTTT.

The J gene is TRBJ2-5, the V gene TRBV6-5; perhaps TRBD2 as D (6 bases). Looked up from germline, CDR1 is MNHEY and CDR2 is SVGAGI. CDR3 length: 13 amino acids. V lost 8 bases to trimming and J lost 4 bases, with 14 bases between them. CDR3 protein: CASARGSGETQYF. As DNA, the CDR3 is TGTGCCAGCGCGAGAGGTAGCGGAGAGACCCAGTACTTC.

The gene calls are TRBV7-8 and TRBJ2-1; D might be TRBD1 (6 bases). This CDR3 has 14 residues. V lost 3 bases, J lost 4 bases, and 10 bases lay in between. Per the germline V gene, CDR1 is SGHVS and CDR2 is FQNEAQ. CDR3 region: CASSFLDRYNEQFF. The CDR3 DNA reads as TGTGCCAGCAGCTTCCTAGACAGGTACAATGAGCAGTTCTTC.

This clone was counted once. The J gene is TRBJ1-1, the V gene TRBV30; 9 nucleotides match TRBD1. CDR1 is GTSNPN, CDR2 SVGIG, per germline (reference sequence). Germline trimming cut 1 base from V and 6 bases from J; bases unmatched to any gene: 3. The CDR3 runs to 13 residues. This CDR3 reads CAWSGRQGAEAFF. CDR3 nucleotide sequence: TGTGCCTGGAGTGGGAGACAGGGGGCTGAAGCTTTCTTT.

Concerning this clone itself: Additional DNA sequences in this sample encode the identical CDR3. The V call is TRBV18, the J call TRBJ2-7; 10 bases match TRBD1. Germline CDR1 KGHSH, CDR2 LQKENI. This CDR3 has 14 amino acids. The ends lost 2 bases at V and 4 bases at J; junction bases unmatched: 2. CDR3 nucleotides: TGTGCCAGCTCACCAGGGACAGGGGCGTACGAGCAGTACTTC. Encoded protein: CASSPGTGAYEQYF.

This clone showed up just a few times. The genes are TRBV7-2 and TRBJ2-5; D is uncertain. There are 14 residues in the CDR3. Germline lookup yields CDR1 SGHTA and CDR2 FQGNSA. Trimming left V 4 bases short and J 6 bases short, with 15 bases between. The chain's CDR3 is CASSSDGYRKTQYF. The CDR3 coding sequence is TGTGCCAGCAGCTCCGACGGCTACAGAAAGACCCAGTACTTC.

The chain recombines TRBV3-1 (or the pseudogene TRBV3-2) with TRBJ2-5; no clear D. CDR3 size: 14 residues. The V gene lost 0 bases and the J gene lost 4 bases, with 9 bases spanning the gap. Germline V gives CDR1 LGHDT, CDR2 YNNKEL (reference sequence). The CDR3 reads CASSQEESPETQYF. DNA of the CDR3: TGTGCCAGCAGCCAAGAGGAGAGCCCAGAGACCCAGTACTTC.

V gene TRBV18 combines with J gene TRBJ2-3; 15 bases fit TRBD2. J lost 2 bases, V lost 2 bases, and 2 bases had no gene match. The CDR3 has 17 residues. Per the germline V gene, CDR1 is KGHSH and CDR2 is LQKENI. The CDR3 nucleotides read TGTGCCAGCTCACCAGGACTAGCGGGAGGGCACACAGATACGCAGTATTTT. It translates to CASSPGLAGGHTDTQYF. Full variable domain (rest looked up from reference TRBV18 and TRBJ2-3): NAGVMQNPRHLVRRRGQEARLRCSPMKGHSHVYWYRQLPEEGLKFMVYLQKENIIDESGMPKERFSAEFPKEGPSILRIQQVVRGDSAAYFCASSPGLAGGHTDTQYFGPGTRLTVL.

About this clone: The junction departs from the called germline gene at one end, perhaps through a read error. This chain joins TRBV13 and TRBJ2-6; D might be TRBD1 (6 bases). The CDR3 loop spans 13 amino acids. Germline V CDR1 and CDR2: PRHDT, FYEKMQ (reference sequence). This chain's CDR3 is CASSPEPSGETAF. The CDR3 region has the DNA TGTGCCAGCAGCCCAGAACCATCAGGGGAAACGGCTTTC.

The V and J genes are TRBV5-1 and TRBJ2-7, with D uncertain. Trimming removed 1 base at V and 3 bases at J, with 8 bases between. There are 13 residues in the CDR3. Germline V gives CDR1 SGHRS, CDR2 YFSETQ. The CDR3 DNA reads as TGCGCCAGCAGCTTGCAACAGTTCTACGAGCAGTACTTC. Amino acid sequence: CASSLQQFYEQYF.

The genes are TRBV5-1 and TRBJ2-3; TRBD2 matches at 10 bases. The trim removed 3 bases at V and 1 base at J, leaving 2 bases unmatched. The germline gives CDR1 SGHRS, CDR2 YFSETQ. The length of the CDR3 is 15 residues. This chain's CDR3 is CASSWSGGGTDTQYF. The CDR3 nucleotides are TGCGCCAGCAGCTGGAGCGGGGGGGGCACAGATACGCAGTATTTT.

The V call is TRBV7-2, the J call TRBJ2-2, with 7 bases lining up with TRBD1. J was trimmed by 4 bases and V by 6 bases; bases with no gene match: 8. CDR1 SGHTA and CDR2 FQGNSA come from the germline V gene. The CDR3 totals 15 residues. The CDR3, as DNA: TGTGCCAGCAGATTCCGGACAGGTGTCACCGGGGAGCTGTTTTTT. Its protein product is CASRFRTGVTGELFF.

This sequence joins TRBV18 and TRBJ2-1; D not certain. The CDR3 loop spans 13 amino acids. CDR1 is KGHSH and CDR2 is LQKENI in the germline V gene. Trimming cost V 3 bases and J 6 bases, with 9 bases left between them. For the CDR3, the DNA is TGTGCCAGCTCACCGTTGAGTTTCAATGAGCAGTTCTTC. Translation gives CASSPLSFNEQFF.

The CDR3 loop is CASSLQNTGELFF. In DNA form, the CDR3 reads TGTGCCAGCAGCTTACAAAACACCGGGGAGCTGTTTTTT. J is TRBJ2-2 and V is TRBV5-4, with no clear D. Germline lookup yields CDR1 SGHNT and CDR2 YYREEE (reference sequence). V lost 2 bases, J lost 2 bases, and 4 bases lay in between. The CDR3 is 13 residues long.

This chain joins TRBV6-5 and TRBJ1-2; the match to TRBD1 covers 11 bases. The ends lost 6 bases at V and 3 bases at J; junction bases unmatched: 6. There are 15 residues in the CDR3. Germline V gene sequence: CDR1 MNHEY, CDR2 SVGAGI. The CDR3 spells CASRMDRGQYYGYTF. CDR3 coding DNA: TGTGCCAGCAGAATGGACAGGGGGCAATACTATGGCTACACCTTC.

This chain connects TRBV7-2 to TRBJ2-3, with unresolved D. This CDR3 contains 13 residues. Trimming removed 5 bases from V and 2 bases from J, with 8 bases in between. The germline V gene has CDR1 SGHTA and CDR2 FQGNSA. This chain's CDR3 is CASSASTTDTQYF. In nucleotides, the CDR3 is TGTGCCAGCAGCGCTTCTACCACAGATACGCAGTATTTT.

This clone was seen a handful of times. This rearrangement joins TRBV27 to TRBJ2-7; possible D gene TRBD1, 7 bases. The ends were cut back, 5 bases at V and 0 bases at J, with 11 bases in the middle. This CDR3 contains 14 residues. Germline V gene data show CDR1 as MNHEY and CDR2 as SMNVEV (reference sequence). The CDR3: CASSRRDSSYEQYF. CDR3 DNA sequence: TGTGCCAGCAGTCGGAGGGACAGCTCCTACGAGCAGTACTTC.

The chain employs TRBV5-4 and TRBJ2-1; TRBD2 agrees at 11 bases. After removal of 0 bases from V and 7 bases from J, the junction contained 15 bases not matched to a gene. Germline V gives CDR1 SGHNT, CDR2 YYREEE (reference sequence). The CDR3 runs 19 residues. As DNA, the CDR3 is TGTGCCAGCAGCTTGGAGCTAGCGGGAGGATACCGCCGGGGGAATGAGCAGTTCTTC. This encodes CASSLELAGGYRRGNEQFF.

This rearrangement joins TRBV27 to TRBJ2-5; 15 bases map to TRBD2. The J segment lost 5 bases and the V segment lost 2 bases, leaving 12 bases of the junction unmatched. Germline V gives CDR1 MNHEY, CDR2 SMNVEV (reference sequence). This CDR3 is 19 amino acids long. The chain's CDR3 is CASSLTGTSGRKAPETQYF. The CDR3 nucleotides read TGTGCCAGCAGTTTAACGGGGACTAGCGGGAGGAAAGCCCCGGAGACCCAGTACTTC.

The chain has TRBV5-6 and TRBJ1-2; 8 bases align to TRBD1. The CDR3 covers 14 residues. After removal of 4 bases from V and 7 bases from J, the junction contained 9 bases not matched to a gene. CDR1 is SGHDT and CDR2 is YYEEEE in the germline V gene. The DNA for the CDR3 is TGTGCCAGCAGCATCGGACAGGGCACGGGTGGCTACACCTTC. Its protein is CASSIGQGTGGYTF.

The chain has TRBV5-1 and TRBJ1-3; D unclear. V lost 2 bases and J 0 bases, leaving 9 bases between the germline ends. The CDR3 has 15 amino acids. CDR1 and CDR2 from the germline V gene are SGHRS and YFSETQ. Here the CDR3 DNA reads TGCGCCAGCAGCTTAGCTCCCAACTCTGGAAACACCATATATTTT. This translates into CASSLAPNSGNTIYF.

This clone was picked up a small number of times. The chain joins TRBV7-2 to TRBJ1-5, with 10 bases matching TRBD1. The CDR3 is 15 amino acids. V lost 5 bases and J lost 7; bases outside the gene matches: 8. Per germline, CDR1 SGHTA and CDR2 FQGNSA. The CDR3 protein is CASSIVGTGDQPQHF. The CDR3, as DNA: TGTGCCAGCAGCATAGTGGGGACAGGGGACCAGCCCCAGCATTTT.

This clone showed up just a few times. The chain recombines TRBV5-1 with TRBJ1-5, with D possibly being TRBD1 (5 bases). V shed 5 bases and J shed 5 bases, with 14 bases lying between them. The CDR3 has 14 amino acids. Germline-derived CDR1 and CDR2 are SGHRS and YFSETQ. Here the CDR3 DNA reads TGCGCCAGCAGGGTAGGCGGGGGTGATCAGCCCCAGCATTTT. Translation: CASRVGGGDQPQHF. Based on the CDR3 plus reference TRBV5-1 and TRBJ1-5, the full variable domain is KAGVTQTPRYLIKTRGQQVTLSCSPISGHRSVSWYQQTPGQGLQFLFEYFSETQRNKGNFPGRFSGRQFSNSRSEMNVSTLELGDSALYLCASRVGGGDQPQHFGDGTRLSIL.

This chain uses TRBV24-1 with TRBJ2-7; D possibly corresponds to TRBD2 (5 bases). Trimming took off 3 bases at V and 5 bases at J, with 10 bases between the two ends. Germline V gene lookup returns CDR1 KGHDR and CDR2 SFDVKD. This CDR3 spans 13 amino acids. The CDR3 DNA reads as TGTGCCACCAGTGATCAGTGGAGGAACGAGCAGTACTTC. It is translated as CATSDQWRNEQYF.